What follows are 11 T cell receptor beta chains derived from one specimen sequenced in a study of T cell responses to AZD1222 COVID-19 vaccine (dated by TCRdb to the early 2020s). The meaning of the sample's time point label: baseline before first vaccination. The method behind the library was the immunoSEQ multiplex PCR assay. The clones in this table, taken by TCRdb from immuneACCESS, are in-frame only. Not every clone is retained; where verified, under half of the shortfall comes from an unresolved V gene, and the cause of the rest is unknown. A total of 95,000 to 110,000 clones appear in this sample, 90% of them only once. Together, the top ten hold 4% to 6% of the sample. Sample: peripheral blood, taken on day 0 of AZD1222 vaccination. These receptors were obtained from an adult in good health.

CDR3 sequence reads: CASSYGGLDTEAFF. The CDR3 region has the DNA TGTGCCAGCAGTTACGGGGGGCTCGACACTGAAGCTTTCTTT. The rearrangement uses TRBV6-5 and TRBJ1-1; D perhaps matches TRBD1 (6 bases). The length of the CDR3 is 14 residues. The V end was cut by 2 bases, the J end by 3 bases, with 10 bases between. Germline CDR1 and CDR2: MNHEY and SVGAGI.

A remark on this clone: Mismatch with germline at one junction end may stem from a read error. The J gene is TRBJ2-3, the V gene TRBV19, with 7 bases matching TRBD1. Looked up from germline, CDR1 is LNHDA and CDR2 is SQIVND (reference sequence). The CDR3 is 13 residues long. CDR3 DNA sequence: TGCGCCAGTAGTACACAGGGGACAGATACGCAGTATTTT. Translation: CASSTQGTDTQYF.

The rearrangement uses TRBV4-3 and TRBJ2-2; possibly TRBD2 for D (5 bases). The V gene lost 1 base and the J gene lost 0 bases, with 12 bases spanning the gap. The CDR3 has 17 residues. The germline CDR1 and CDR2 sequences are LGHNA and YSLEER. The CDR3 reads CASSQGRLVANTGELFF. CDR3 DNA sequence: TGCGCCAGCAGCCAAGGGAGGCTGGTAGCGAACACCGGGGAGCTGTTTTTT.

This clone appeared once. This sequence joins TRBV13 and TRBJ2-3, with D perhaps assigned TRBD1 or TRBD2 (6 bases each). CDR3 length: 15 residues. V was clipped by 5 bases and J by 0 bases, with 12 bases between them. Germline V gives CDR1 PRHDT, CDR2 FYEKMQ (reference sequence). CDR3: CASSPTGTSTDTQYF. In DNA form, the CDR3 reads TGTGCCAGCAGCCCCACAGGGACTAGCACAGATACGCAGTATTTT.

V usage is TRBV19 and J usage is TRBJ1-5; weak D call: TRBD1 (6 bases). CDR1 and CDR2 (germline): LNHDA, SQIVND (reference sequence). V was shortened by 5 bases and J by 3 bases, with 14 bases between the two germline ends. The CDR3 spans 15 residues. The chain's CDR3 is CASSPRQAINQPQHF. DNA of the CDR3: TGTGCCAGTAGTCCCCGACAGGCTATCAATCAGCCCCAGCATTTT.

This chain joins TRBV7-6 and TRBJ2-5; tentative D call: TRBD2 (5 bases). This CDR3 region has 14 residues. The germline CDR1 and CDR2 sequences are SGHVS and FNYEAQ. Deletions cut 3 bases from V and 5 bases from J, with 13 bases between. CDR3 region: CASSFNPRGETQYF. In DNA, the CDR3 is TGTGCCAGCAGCTTTAACCCACGAGGGGAGACCCAGTACTTC.

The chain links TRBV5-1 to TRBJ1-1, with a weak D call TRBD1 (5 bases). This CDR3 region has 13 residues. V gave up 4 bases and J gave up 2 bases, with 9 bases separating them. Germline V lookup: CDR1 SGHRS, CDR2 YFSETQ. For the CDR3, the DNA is TGCGCCAGCAGCCGGGGGGATAACACTGAAGCTTTCTTT. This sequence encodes CASSRGDNTEAFF.

CDR3 amino acids: CASSLGQGVNQPQHF. As DNA, the CDR3 is TGCGCCAGCAGCTTGGGACAGGGTGTAAATCAGCCCCAGCATTTT. The gene calls are TRBV5-1 and TRBJ1-5; 7 nucleotides line up with TRBD1. V lost 0 bases, J lost 4 bases, and 4 bases stayed unmatched. The CDR3 is 15 amino acids. Germline CDR1 SGHRS, CDR2 YFSETQ.

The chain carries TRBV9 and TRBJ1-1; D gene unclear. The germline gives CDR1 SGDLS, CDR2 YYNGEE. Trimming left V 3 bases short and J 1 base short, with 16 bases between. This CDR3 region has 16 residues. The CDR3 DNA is TGTGCCAGCAGCGGGGAGAAGGACGGGTGGAACACTGAAGCTTTCTTT. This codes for CASSGEKDGWNTEAFF. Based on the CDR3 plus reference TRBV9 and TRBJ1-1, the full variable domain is DSGVTQTPKHLITATGQRVTLRCSPRSGDLSVYWYQQSLDQGLQFLIQYYNGEERAKGNILERFSAQQFPDLHSELNLSSLELGDSALYFCASSGEKDGWNTEAFFGQGTRLTVV.

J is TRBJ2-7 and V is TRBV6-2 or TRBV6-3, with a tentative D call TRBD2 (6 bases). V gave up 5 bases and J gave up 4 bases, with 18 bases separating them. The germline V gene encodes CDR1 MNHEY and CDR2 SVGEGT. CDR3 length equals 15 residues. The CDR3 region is CASSQGLPEGYEQYF. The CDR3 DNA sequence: TGTGCCAGCAGTCAAGGACTCCCGGAGGGTTACGAGCAGTACTTC.

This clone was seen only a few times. For the CDR3, the DNA is TGTGCCAGCAGCTTGGGGAATTTTCACAATTCACCCCTCCACTTT. Encoded protein: CASSLGNFHNSPLHF. The chain employs TRBV5-8 and TRBJ1-6; D ambiguous. V shed 0 bases and J shed 7 bases, with 11 bases lying between them. Germline lookup yields CDR1 SGHTS and CDR2 YDEGEE. The CDR3 is made up of 15 amino acids.